The clone carrying this T cell receptor (beta chain) showed up many times. The data were taken from a study of Graves' ophthalmopathy and Graves' hyperthyroidism. J lost 3 bases, V lost 4 bases, and 5 bases had no gene match. Germline V lookup: CDR1 SGDLS, CDR2 YYNGEE. The CDR3 is made up of 15 amino acids. Using RNA transcripts, the TCR beta CDR3 regions were amplified. HTBI-primed first-round RT-PCR preceded second-round multiplex PCR. TCRdb re-called the multiplex PCR reads through MiXCR, storing one row per CDR3 protein. The sample holds hundreds of thousands of distinct CDR3 sequences, just over 15% seen once.

Source material: peripheral blood. The J gene is TRBJ1-1, the V gene TRBV9, with 11 nucleotides matching TRBD1. This receptor was taken from a woman aged 18-29 years with stable Graves' hyperthyroidism. The CDR3 bases are TGTGCCAGCAGCTCCCAGGGACAGGGGGACACTGAAGCTTTCTTT. Translating gives CASSSQGQGDTEAFF. The complete variable domain, with remaining parts taken from reference TRBV9 and TRBJ1-1, reads DSGVTQTPKHLITATGQRVTLRCSPRSGDLSVYWYQQSLDQGLQFLIQYYNGEERAKGNILERFSAQQFPDLHSELNLSSLELGDSALYFCASSSQGQGDTEAFFGQGTRLTVV.